These T cell receptor beta chains were read from a single sample in a study of blood T cell repertoires in COVID-19. TCRdb keeps only in-frame clones here, not all; method: immunoSEQ multiplex PCR. The sample lists roughly 92,000 clones, roughly 86% occurring once. The specimen sequenced was peripheral blood. These receptor sequences come from a middle-aged man with acute or convalescent COVID-19. Both conserved end residues are part of each CDR3. The D gene is left open where the match is weak. The size of a clone is reported for some rows only, either as once, few or many, or as a class for expanded clones.

>NA|NA|TRBJ1-6|TRBV4-1
CASSQDTGWGSPLHF
>TRBD1|NA|TRBJ1-5|TRBV4-1
CASSQVPGGGNQPQHF
>NA|NA|TRBJ2-3|TRBV18
CASSPSLNGKDTQYF
>TRBD1|NA|TRBJ1-4|TRBV5-1
CASSPTGGGMTNEKLFF
>TRBD2|NA|TRBJ2-2|TRBV11-3
CASIKREGWTGELFF
>TRBD1|once|TRBJ2-3|TRBV18
CASSPIRDRGTDTQYF
>TRBD1|once|TRBJ2-2|TRBV6-5
CASSSDGTVGAGELFF
>TRBD1|NA|TRBJ2-2|TRBV5-1
CASSLTGGENTGELFF
>TRBD2|NA|TRBJ2-3|TRBV6-5
CASSPGTTTDTQYF
>TRBD1|NA|TRBJ2-7|TRBV2
CASRQGGQGSYEQYF
>NA|NA|TRBJ2-2|TRBV7-9
CASEDTNTGELFF
>TRBD1|once|TRBJ1-2|TRBV30
CASGTETYGYTF
>NA|NA|TRBJ1-1|TRBV6-5
CASRIREWSNTEAFF
>TRBD1|NA|TRBJ1-5|TRBV2
CASSVDRGNQPQHF
>TRBD1|few|TRBJ2-7|TRBV12-3/TRBV12-4
CASRPTGGLEQYF
>NA|few|TRBJ2-7|TRBV5-6
CASTLGNEQYF
>NA|once|TRBJ1-3|TRBV5-1
CASSLDGRNTIYF
>NA|NA|TRBJ1-5|TRBV4-1
CASSQEQTDQPQHF
>TRBD1|NA|TRBJ2-4|TRBV10-3
CAISEGGQGRDIQYF
>TRBD2|NA|TRBJ2-3|TRBV11-2
CASSLERTRRTDTQYF
>TRBD1|medium-sized|TRBJ1-1|TRBV5-1
CASSWGHGQGDTEAFF
>TRBD2|NA|TRBJ2-1|TRBV5-1
CASSSLAGVGDEQFF
>NA|NA|TRBJ2-2|TRBV5-1
CASSLRPHSGPTNTGELFF